This T cell receptor beta chain is from a study of shared T cell receptors in the human thymus. Some clones are missing from TCRdb's copy, which holds only in-frame ones; the method was immunoSEQ multiplex PCR. The table shows 700,000 to 750,000 clones, with approximately 83% occurring only once. V was pared by 6 bases and J by 1 base, with 18 bases between. Germline values: CDR1 SQVTM, CDR2 ANQGSEA. The CDR3 runs to 15 residues. These same records also appear under a second study, on human thymus T cells.

V usage is TRBV29-1 and J usage is TRBJ1-1; D remains unclear. The TCR sequence derives from a girl less than two years old with a congenital heart defect. Sequencing was done on a sample of thymocytes. CDR3 loop: CSVLVGLTKNTEAFF. DNA of the CDR3: TGCAGCGTCTTAGTTGGACTTACAAAGAACACTGAAGCTTTCTTT.